Each of the 21 T cell receptor beta chains below was sequenced from the same sample in a study of OX40 agonist ivuxolimab in advanced cancers. Assay: immunoSEQ multiplex PCR; the TCRdb copy retains only in-frame clones and omits some. Here the sample spans 25,000 to 40,000 clones, about 86% being singletons. Sequencing used CD4+ or CD8+ T cells sorted from blood, obtained in a trial of the OX40 agonist ivuxolimab. These receptors came from an adult with an advanced solid tumor such as melanoma, head and neck, liver or kidney cancer.

This rearrangement joins TRBV27 to TRBJ2-7; TRBD2 is a possible D gene (7 bases). CDR1 MNHEY and CDR2 SMNVEV come from the germline V gene (reference sequence). V was cut by 6 bases and J by 4 bases, with 16 bases left in between. This CDR3 spans 14 amino acids. CDR3 nucleotides: TGTGCCAGCAGGACTACAGGGAGGGCGTACGAGCAGTACTTC. Translation gives CASRTTGRAYEQYF.

This clone was observed a single time. The CDR3 DNA sequence: TGCAGCGTCCCGGGGGGGTGGAACACTGAAGCTTTCTTT. Amino acid sequence: CSVPGGWNTEAFF. V usage is TRBV29-1 and J usage is TRBJ1-1; a weak D match, TRBD1 (5 bases). CDR1 and CDR2 from the germline V gene are SQVTM and ANQGSEA. The length of the CDR3 is 13 residues. V was trimmed by 6 bases and J by 1 base, leaving 12 bases between them.

This chain joins TRBV7-6 and TRBJ2-1; 11 bases are a match to TRBD2. The CDR3 sequence is 15 residues long. After removal of 4 bases from V and 7 bases from J, the junction contained 6 bases not matched to a gene. Germline V gene data show CDR1 as SGHVS and CDR2 as FNYEAQ. CDR3 nucleotide sequence: TGTGCCAGCAGCTCGACTAGCGGGACTGCAAATGAGCAGTTCTTC. Its protein product is CASSSTSGTANEQFF.

This chain links TRBV29-1 with TRBJ2-5; D gene uncertain. Germline CDR1 SQVTM, CDR2 ANQGSEA. The V end was cut by 5 bases, the J end by 0 bases, with 10 bases between. The CDR3 has 13 residues. CDR3 in DNA: TGCAGCGTTTATGGGGTAAACCAAGAGACCCAGTACTTC. Protein product: CSVYGVNQETQYF.

Remarks on this clone: The junction and the germline gene differ at one end; a read error may be behind it. The chain couples TRBV5-6 to TRBJ2-7, with 14 bases that match TRBD2. This CDR3 is built from 13 residues. Per the germline V gene, CDR1 is SGHDT and CDR2 is YYEEEE. CDR3 in amino acids: CASSLGGLAGVPF. The CDR3 DNA sequence: TGTGCCAGCAGCTTGGGGGGACTAGCGGGAGTCCCCTTC. The whole variable domain, remainder taken from reference TRBV5-6 and TRBJ2-7, is DAGVTQSPTHLIKTRGQQVTLRCSPKSGHDTVSWYQQALGQGPQFIFQYYEEEERQRGNFPDRFSGHQFPNYSSELNVNALLLGDSALYLCASSLGGLAGVPFGPGTRLTVT.

This clone was counted once. The chain is built from TRBV6-1 and TRBJ2-1; 7 bases are a match to TRBD2. The CDR3 consists of 13 residues. Looked up from germline, CDR1 is MNHNS and CDR2 is SASEGT. V was pared by 0 bases and J by 12 bases, with 5 bases of the junction left unmatched. The CDR3 DNA reads TGTGCCAGCAGTGAAGCGCGAGGGAGGGGGCAGTTCTTC. It translates to CASSEARGRGQFF.

The rearrangement joins TRBV5-4 to TRBJ1-2; D gene uncertain. Between the trimmed V and J ends, which lost 4 bases and 4 bases, there was a span of 14 bases. CDR3 length equals 14 residues. Germline CDR1 reads SGHNT; CDR2 reads YYREEE (reference sequence). The CDR3 DNA is TGTGCCAGCAGCACCCTGGCAGAACTCTATGGCTACACCTTC. Amino acid sequence: CASSTLAELYGYTF.

The chain couples TRBV27 to TRBJ1-2; the D is unclear. The CDR3 runs to 17 residues. CDR1 MNHEY and CDR2 SMNVEV come from the germline V gene (reference sequence). The germline V and J ends were trimmed by 5 bases and 4 bases, with 23 bases remaining between them. This CDR3 reads CASSPSNGPTYGYGYTF. In nucleotides, the CDR3 is TGTGCCAGCAGTCCATCAAACGGCCCCACTTATGGCTATGGCTACACCTTC.

V usage is TRBV6-6 and J usage is TRBJ2-5; D may be TRBD2 (5 bases). The DNA end is a closer match to TRBJ2-7, so the J assignment may be wrong. Germline CDR1 reads MNHNY; CDR2 reads SVGAGI (reference sequence). This CDR3 has 13 amino acids. The CDR3 loop reads CASSVGLFYEQYF. As DNA, the CDR3 is TGTGCCAGCAGTGTCGGACTTTTCTACGAGCAGTACTTC.

This chain joins TRBV23-1 and TRBJ2-7; perhaps TRBD2 as D (6 bases). TRBV23-1 is filed as an ORF, its function uncertain. CDR3 length: 14 amino acids. Trimming took off 8 bases at V and 3 bases at J, with 17 bases between the two ends. The CDR3 reads CASLAWGDYYEQYF. The CDR3 DNA follows: TGCGCCAGCCTGGCATGGGGGGATTACTACGAGCAGTACTTC.

The chain carries TRBV4-1 and TRBJ2-4; D is unresolved. The CDR3 covers 15 residues. Germline CDR1 MGHRA, CDR2 YSYEKL. With 3 bases removed from V and 6 bases from J, the gap between germline ends came to 15 bases. CDR3 region: CASSHPRSESNIQYF. CDR3 coding DNA: TGCGCCAGCAGCCATCCGAGGAGCGAATCAAACATTCAGTACTTC.

The V and J genes are TRBV7-9 and TRBJ1-5; no firm D call. This CDR3 has 12 amino acids. V lost 3 bases, J lost 7 bases, and 7 bases lay in between. Germline V gene data show CDR1 as SEHNR and CDR2 as FQNEAQ (reference sequence). CDR3 nucleotide sequence: TGTGCCAGCAGCTTCTTCGGGCAGCCCCAGCATTTT. Translated, it gives CASSFFGQPQHF. Based on the CDR3 plus reference TRBV7-9 and TRBJ1-5, the full variable domain is DTGVSQNPRHKITKRGQNVTFRCDPISEHNRLYWYRQTLGQGPEFLTYFQNEAQLEKSRLLSDRFSAERPKGSFSTLEIQRTEQGDSAMYLCASSFFGQPQHFGDGTRLSIL.

The V call is TRBV29-1, the J call TRBJ2-1; 10 bases fit TRBD2. Trimming took 2 bases from V and 1 from J; bases not matched to a gene: 5. CDR1 and CDR2 (germline): SQVTM, ANQGSEA. This CDR3 is built from 16 residues. CDR3 nucleotide sequence: TGCAGCGTTGAACCCGCTAGCGGGGGTTCCTACAATGAGCAGTTCTTC. This gives the protein CSVEPASGGSYNEQFF.

The rearrangement uses TRBV11-2 and TRBJ2-1, with D possibly called TRBD1 or TRBD2 (5 bases each). In germline, CDR1 is SGHAT, CDR2 FQNNGV. Trimming stripped 3 bases from V and 3 bases from J, with 9 bases between. The CDR3 covers 14 residues. CDR3 nucleotides: TGTGCCAGCAGCTTCCGGGGCAACTACAATGAGCAGTTCTTC. It encodes CASSFRGNYNEQFF.

This clone was recorded a few times. The chain links TRBV29-1 to TRBJ2-3; TRBD2 matches 13 bases. Looked up from germline, CDR1 is SQVTM and CDR2 is ANQGSEA. This CDR3 spans 16 amino acids. The ends lost 6 bases at V and 4 bases at J; junction bases unmatched: 10. The CDR3 sequence: CSVTGTSGKKADTQYF. CDR3 nucleotide sequence: TGCAGCGTCACCGGGACTAGCGGGAAAAAGGCAGATACGCAGTATTTT.

The rearrangement uses TRBV6-5 and TRBJ2-5; 10 nucleotides agree with TRBD2. Germline V gene lookup returns CDR1 MNHEY and CDR2 SVGAGI. V was pared by 2 bases and J by 2 bases, with 5 bases of the junction left unmatched. The CDR3 runs to 16 residues. For the CDR3, the DNA is TGTGCCAGCAGTTACAGACTAGCGGGCCTACAAGAGACCCAGTACTTC. It specifies CASSYRLAGLQETQYF.

The gene calls are TRBV28 and TRBJ2-7; D possibly corresponds to TRBD2 (6 bases). Trimming stripped 7 bases from V and 0 bases from J, with 19 bases between. CDR3 length: 16 amino acids. The germline gives CDR1 MDHEN, CDR2 SYDVKM. CDR3 sequence reads: CASNLQNPRDSYEQYF. DNA of the CDR3: TGTGCCAGCAACCTCCAAAACCCGCGGGACTCCTACGAGCAGTACTTC.

The rearrangement links TRBV5-5 to TRBJ1-1; unclear D gene. V was cut by 5 bases and J by 2 bases, with 10 bases left in between. Germline assignment: CDR1 SGHKS and CDR2 YYEKEE (reference sequence). The CDR3 consists of 13 residues. The CDR3 nucleotides read TGTGCCAGCAGTCGCTTGATCAACACTGAAGCTTTCTTT. Protein sequence: CASSRLINTEAFF.

This clone occurred a few times. V gene TRBV19 combines with J gene TRBJ1-1; no reliable D call. The V end lost 6 bases, the J end lost 10 bases, and 15 bases lay between the germline ends. Looked up from germline, CDR1 is LNHDA and CDR2 is SQIVND (reference sequence). The CDR3 has 12 amino acids. CDR3 coding DNA: TGTGCCAGTAGCCTACAAGGCTGGGTAGCTTTCTTT. It is translated as CASSLQGWVAFF.

This clone was recorded a few times. CDR3 sequence: CASSQVHPDPTDTQYF. The CDR3 DNA sequence: TGCGCCAGCAGCCAAGTCCACCCAGACCCCACAGATACGCAGTATTTT. J is TRBJ2-3 and V is TRBV4-1; D not certain. The germline V gene has CDR1 MGHRA and CDR2 YSYEKL. V was shortened by 1 base and J by 2 bases, with 13 bases between the two germline ends. This CDR3 spans 16 amino acids.

The genes are TRBV14 and TRBJ2-5, with TRBD1 matching 10 bases. Trimming at V came to 6 bases and at J to 5 bases, leaving 9 bases not matched to a gene. In germline, CDR1 is SGHDN, CDR2 FVKESK. The CDR3 is made up of 15 amino acids. The CDR3 DNA reads TGTGCCAGCAGACCGGGACAGGGGAAGGTGGAGACCCAGTACTTC. This codes for CASRPGQGKVETQYF.